This T cell receptor beta chain derives from a study of post-analysis software for immune sequencing data. Study as a whole: The disease courses covered relapsing-remitting, secondary progressive and progressive-relapsing multiple sclerosis.

The table lists this clonotype with a few counts. What it recognizes is unknown. The study, taken as a whole, reports: Samples from one preparation batch, clustered by F measure, grouped strongly together. Relative to controls, patients had about 5 TRBV segments at higher frequency, with TRBV5-6, TRBV5-1 and TRBV20-1 among these. Diversity measured as normalized Chao1 was significantly lower in multiple sclerosis patients than in controls.

Sequencing libraries made from TCR beta cDNA carried unique molecular identifiers. Roughly 500,000 cDNA molecules were recovered from an input of roughly 0.85 to 10 million T cells. TCRdb recomputed calls from the PCR reads with MiXCR, one row per CDR3 protein. The table lists almost 700,000 distinct CDR3 sequences, 59% of them singletons. Germline CDR1 and CDR2: DFQATT and SNEGSKA (reference sequence). This CDR3 region has 13 residues. V was pared by 3 bases and J by 2 bases, with 9 bases between. This TCR was sampled from a girl aged 2-15 years with multiple sclerosis. Input material: blood. The chain recombines TRBV20-1 with TRBJ2-3; D gene uncertain. DNA of the CDR3: TGCAGTGCTAGGAGGTTACTCACAGATACGCAGTATTTT. Encoded protein: CSARRLLTDTQYF.